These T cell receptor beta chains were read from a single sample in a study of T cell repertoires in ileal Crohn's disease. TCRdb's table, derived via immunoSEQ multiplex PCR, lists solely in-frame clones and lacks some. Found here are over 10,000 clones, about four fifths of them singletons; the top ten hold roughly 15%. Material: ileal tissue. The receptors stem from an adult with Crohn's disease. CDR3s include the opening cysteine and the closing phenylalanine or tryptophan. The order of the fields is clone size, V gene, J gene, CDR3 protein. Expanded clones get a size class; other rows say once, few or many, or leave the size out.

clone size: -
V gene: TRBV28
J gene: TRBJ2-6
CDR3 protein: CATAGGMGARAGANVLTF

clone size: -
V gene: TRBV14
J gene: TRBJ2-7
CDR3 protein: CASSQASSPQQYF

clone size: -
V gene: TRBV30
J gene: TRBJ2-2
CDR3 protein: CAWTPRAGELFF

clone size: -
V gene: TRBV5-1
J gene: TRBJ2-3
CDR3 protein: CASSLVLAGTADTQYF

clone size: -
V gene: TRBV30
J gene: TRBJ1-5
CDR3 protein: CACARDGQPQHF

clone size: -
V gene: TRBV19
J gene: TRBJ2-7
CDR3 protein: CASSEGGGAYEQYF

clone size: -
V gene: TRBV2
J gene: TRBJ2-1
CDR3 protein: CATRSSGSDEQFF

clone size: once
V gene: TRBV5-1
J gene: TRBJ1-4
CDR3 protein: CASSLDPRAEKLFF

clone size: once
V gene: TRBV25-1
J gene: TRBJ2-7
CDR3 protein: CASSEPGPVPYEQYF

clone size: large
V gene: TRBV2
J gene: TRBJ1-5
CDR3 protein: CASSATGFNQPQHF

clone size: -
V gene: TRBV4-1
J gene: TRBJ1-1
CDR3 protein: CASSRGGSSMNTEAFF

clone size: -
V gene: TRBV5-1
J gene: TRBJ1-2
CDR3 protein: CASSSSGHGAYGYTF

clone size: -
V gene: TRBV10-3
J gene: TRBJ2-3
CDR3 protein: CAISLAGEDTQYF

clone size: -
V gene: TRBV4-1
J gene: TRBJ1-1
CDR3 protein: CASSQVNVQGTEAFF

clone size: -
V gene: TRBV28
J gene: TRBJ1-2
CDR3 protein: CASSFQGRNYGYTF

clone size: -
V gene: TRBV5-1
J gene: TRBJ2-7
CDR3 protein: CASSREPGQAYEQYF

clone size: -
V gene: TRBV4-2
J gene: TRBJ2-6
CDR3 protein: CASSQDLSSGANVLTF

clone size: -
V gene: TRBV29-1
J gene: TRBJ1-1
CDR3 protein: CSVDPPGRVNTEAFF

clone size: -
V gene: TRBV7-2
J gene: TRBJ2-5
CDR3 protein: CASSSTPGARETQYF

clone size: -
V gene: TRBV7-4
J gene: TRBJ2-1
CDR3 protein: CASSWRGEQFF

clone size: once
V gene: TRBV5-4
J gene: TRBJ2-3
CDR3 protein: CASSPRTSITDTQYF

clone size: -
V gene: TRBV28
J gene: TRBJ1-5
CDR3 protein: CATEGQAGNQPQHF

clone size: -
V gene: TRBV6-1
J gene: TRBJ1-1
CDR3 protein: CASSARGGSTEAFF

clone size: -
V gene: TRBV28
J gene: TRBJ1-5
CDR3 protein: CASQGDQPQHF

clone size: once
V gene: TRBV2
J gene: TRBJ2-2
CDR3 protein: CASSRLTGNTGELFF

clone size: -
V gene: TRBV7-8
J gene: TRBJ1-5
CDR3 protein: CASSRGDRGSQPQHF

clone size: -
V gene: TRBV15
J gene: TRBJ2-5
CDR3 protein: CATSRDMGQPETQYF

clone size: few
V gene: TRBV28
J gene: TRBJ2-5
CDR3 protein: CASSPHWTQYF

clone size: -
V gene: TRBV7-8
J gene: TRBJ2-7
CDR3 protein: CASSLGSGPYEQYF

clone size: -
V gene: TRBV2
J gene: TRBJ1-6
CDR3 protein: CASSFRQGETATNSPLHF

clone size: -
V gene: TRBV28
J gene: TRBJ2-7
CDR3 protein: CASSTTSAYGEQYF

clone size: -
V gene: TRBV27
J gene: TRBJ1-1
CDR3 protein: CASSFTTGVTEAFF

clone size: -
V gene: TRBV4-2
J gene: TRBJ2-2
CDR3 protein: CASSQVGSGSGTGELFF

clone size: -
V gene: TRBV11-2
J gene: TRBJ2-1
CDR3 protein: CASSSNGPGDEQFF

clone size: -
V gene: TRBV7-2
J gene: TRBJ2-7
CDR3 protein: CASSLVGTADYEQYF

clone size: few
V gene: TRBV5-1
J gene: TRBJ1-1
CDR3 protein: CASSLTGWNTEAFF

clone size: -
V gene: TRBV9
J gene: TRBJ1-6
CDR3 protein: CASSVVAGGSSPLHF

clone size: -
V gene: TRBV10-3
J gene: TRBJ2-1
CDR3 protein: CAINDAASYNEQFF

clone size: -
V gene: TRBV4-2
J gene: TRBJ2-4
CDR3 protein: CASSQGLAGAKNIQYF

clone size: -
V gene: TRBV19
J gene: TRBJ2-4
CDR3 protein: CASSQQTPGYGIQYF

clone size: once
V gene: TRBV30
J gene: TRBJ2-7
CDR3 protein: CAWSGAGQANRGYEQYF

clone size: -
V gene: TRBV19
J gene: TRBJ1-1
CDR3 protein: CASSRFGGTGANTEAFF

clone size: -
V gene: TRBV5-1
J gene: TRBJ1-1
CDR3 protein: CASSLVAGGRNTEAFF

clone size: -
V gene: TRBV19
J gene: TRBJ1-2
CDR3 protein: CASIHRGADYGYTF